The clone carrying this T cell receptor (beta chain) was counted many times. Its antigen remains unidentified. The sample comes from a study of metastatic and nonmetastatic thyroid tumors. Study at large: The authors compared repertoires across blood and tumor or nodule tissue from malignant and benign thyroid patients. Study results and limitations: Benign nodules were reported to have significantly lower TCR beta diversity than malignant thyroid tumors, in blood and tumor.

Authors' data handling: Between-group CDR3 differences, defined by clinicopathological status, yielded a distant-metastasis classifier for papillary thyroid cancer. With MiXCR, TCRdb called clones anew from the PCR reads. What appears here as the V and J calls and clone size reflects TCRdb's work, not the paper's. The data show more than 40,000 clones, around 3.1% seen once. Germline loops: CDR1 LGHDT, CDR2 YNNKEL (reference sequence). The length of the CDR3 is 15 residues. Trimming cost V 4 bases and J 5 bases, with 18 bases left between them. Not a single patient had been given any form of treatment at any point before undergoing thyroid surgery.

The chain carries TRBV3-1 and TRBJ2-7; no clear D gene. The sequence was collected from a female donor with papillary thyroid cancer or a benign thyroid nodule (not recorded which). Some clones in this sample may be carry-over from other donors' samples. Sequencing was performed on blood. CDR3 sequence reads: CASSPLLTGYDEQYF. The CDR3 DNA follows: TGTGCCAGCAGCCCCCTCCTGACGGGTTACGACGAGCAGTACTTC.